This TCR beta chain stems from a study of cytomegalovirus exposure and HLA in healthy donors. This CDR3 is 15 amino acids long. Germline V gene lookup returns CDR1 SQVTM and CDR2 ANQGSEA. V lost 1 base to trimming and J lost 7 bases; unmatched junction nucleotides: 5. A multiplex PCR was run with 60 Vbeta primers and 13 Jbeta primers. The table came from immunoSEQ multiplex PCR; TCRdb's copy has only in-frame clones and leaves some out. Altogether about 120,000 clones are present, 80% to 85% being singletons, with the ten largest covering about a fifth. The receptor comes from a man younger than 45 in good health and CMV-seropositive. Material: PBMCs. The J gene is TRBJ2-1, the V gene TRBV29-1; the match to TRBD2 covers 12 bases. In DNA, the CDR3 is TGCAGCGTTGAAGCGACTAGCGGGAGTGTTAATGAGCAGTTCTTC. The encoded protein is CSVEATSGSVNEQFF.